The 19 T cell receptor beta chains below were found in one sample sequenced in a study of blood T cell repertoires in COVID-19. The protocol was immunoSEQ multiplex PCR, while the TCRdb copy is restricted to in-frame clones and leaves out a portion. The sample carries 270,000 or so clones, approximately 83% recorded once. Source material: PBMCs or T cells enriched from blood (not recorded which). The receptors were sampled from a man aged 45-60 years who had recovered from COVID-19.

The chain couples TRBV11-2 to TRBJ2-1, with 14 bases identical to TRBD2. The CDR3 loop spans 15 amino acids. The ends lost 4 bases at V and 6 bases at J; junction bases unmatched: 2. Germline loops: CDR1 SGHAT, CDR2 FQNNGV. CDR3 loop: CASSSGLAGGNEQFF. The CDR3 bases are TGTGCCAGCAGCTCCGGACTAGCGGGAGGCAATGAGCAGTTCTTC.

V is TRBV10-1 and J is TRBJ2-1; D unclear. With 6 bases removed from V and 7 bases from J, the gap between germline ends came to 7 bases. Looked up from germline, CDR1 is WNHNN and CDR2 is SYGVQD (reference sequence). The CDR3 is 11 residues long. The CDR3, as DNA: TGCGCCAGCAGCGGGTATAATGAGCAGTTCTTC. Encoded protein: CASSGYNEQFF.

The rearrangement uses TRBV11-2 and TRBJ1-3; 7 bases line up with TRBD1. The CDR3 runs to 18 residues. V lost 0 bases to trimming and J lost 5 bases; unmatched junction nucleotides: 13. Looked up from germline, CDR1 is SGHAT and CDR2 is FQNNGV. In DNA, the CDR3 is TGTGCCAGCAGCTTAGATTCCCGGGCGAGGGGGCGAAGAAACACCATATATTTT. Encoded protein: CASSLDSRARGRRNTIYF.

This clone was found a few times. This sequence joins TRBV10-3 and TRBJ1-3; the match to TRBD1 covers 8 bases. V shed 11 bases and J 6 bases; nucleotides not matched to a gene: 9. Germline lookup yields CDR1 ENHRY and CDR2 SYGVKD. This CDR3 region has 13 residues. The CDR3 loop is CAAFRTGLNTIYF. The CDR3 DNA follows: TGTGCCGCCTTTCGGACAGGGTTAAACACCATATATTTT.

The table lists this clone with a count of one. J is TRBJ2-7 and V is TRBV11-2; 10 bases align to TRBD1. The V and J ends lost 5 bases and 5 bases, in that order; junction bases with no gene match: 6. From germline, CDR1 is SGHAT and CDR2 FQNNGV. The CDR3 contains 14 residues. CDR3 sequence: CASSPTGTGDEQYF. CDR3 nucleotide sequence: TGTGCCAGCAGCCCAACCGGGACAGGGGACGAGCAGTACTTC.

This clone was seen a single time. V is TRBV19 and J is TRBJ2-7, with D tentatively TRBD1 (5 bases). Germline-derived CDR1 and CDR2 are LNHDA and SQIVND (reference sequence). The CDR3 sequence is 12 residues long. Trimming pared 6 bases from V and 5 bases from J, leaving 11 bases between. CDR3 nucleotides: TGTGCCAGTAGCAACAGGCTCCACGAGCAGTACTTC. Encoded protein: CASSNRLHEQYF.

This chain connects TRBV5-1 to TRBJ2-3; 11 nucleotides align to TRBD2. CDR1 and CDR2 (germline): SGHRS, YFSETQ. The junction had 9 bases not matched to a gene; V was cut back by 3 bases and J by 3 bases. The CDR3 covers 17 residues. CDR3 loop: CASSSRLAGTTTDTQYF. In nucleotides, the CDR3 is TGCGCCAGCAGCTCACGACTAGCGGGGACTACAACAGATACGCAGTATTTT.

This rearrangement joins TRBV7-3 to TRBJ1-6; TRBD1 is a possible D gene (6 bases). This CDR3 has 13 amino acids. Germline V gene data show CDR1 as SGHTA and CDR2 as FQGTGA. V lost 5 bases and J 9 bases, leaving 11 bases between the germline ends. The CDR3 loop reads CASSDRRGSPLHF. The CDR3 nucleotides are TGTGCCAGCAGCGACCGCAGGGGTTCACCCCTCCACTTT.

The CDR3 is CASSIPLTGNNSPLHF. CDR3 sequence (DNA): TGTGCCAGTAGTATCCCCCTGACAGGGAACAATTCACCCCTCCACTTT. The chain uses TRBV19 and TRBJ1-6, with 7 bases identical to TRBD1. Germline V gene data show CDR1 as LNHDA and CDR2 as SQIVND (reference sequence). J was trimmed by 7 bases and V by 3 bases; bases with no gene match: 9. This CDR3 region has 16 residues.

This clone was observed a handful of times. The chain is built from TRBV28 and TRBJ2-1; 11 bases line up with TRBD2. The CDR3 totals 16 residues. Germline trimming cut 4 bases from V and 7 bases from J; bases unmatched to any gene: 9. Germline V CDR1 and CDR2: MDHEN, SYDVKM. In nucleotides, the CDR3 is TGTGCCAGCAGTTCGACTAGCGGGAAGTGGGGTAATGAGCAGTTCTTC. Amino acid sequence: CASSSTSGKWGNEQFF.

The CDR3 region is CASTELAGGTGELFF. In DNA form, the CDR3 reads TGTGCCAGTACCGAACTAGCGGGTGGCACCGGGGAGCTGTTTTTT. The gene calls are TRBV19 and TRBJ2-2; 9 bases fit TRBD2. From germline, CDR1 is LNHDA and CDR2 SQIVND (reference sequence). This CDR3 has 15 amino acids. J was trimmed by 4 bases and V by 7 bases; bases with no gene match: 7. Full variable domain (outside the CDR3, taken from reference TRBV19 and TRBJ2-2): DGGITQSPKYLFRKEGQNVTLSCEQNLNHDAMYWYRQDPGQGLRLIYYSQIVNDFQKGDIAEGYSVSREKKESFPLTVTSAQKNPTAFYLCASTELAGGTGELFFGEGSRLTVL.

As concerns this clone: Germline is not matched at one junction end, which may reflect a read error. The chain employs TRBV11-3 and TRBJ1-1; D gene uncertain. The CDR3 runs to 14 residues. Per germline, CDR1 SGHNT and CDR2 YENEEA. CDR3 in amino acids: CASSLISPNAEAFF. The CDR3 DNA reads TGTGCCAGCAGCTTAATAAGCCCGAACGCTGAAGCTTTCTTT.

This chain connects TRBV7-2 to TRBJ2-1; the match to TRBD2 covers 11 bases. CDR3 size: 16 residues. V dropped 5 bases and J dropped 10; count of bases not matched to a gene: 13. Germline V gene data show CDR1 as SGHTA and CDR2 as FQGNSA. The CDR3 DNA sequence: TGTGCCAGCAGCCCCACCGGGCTAGCGGGAGGATACGAGCAGTTCTTC. The encoded protein is CASSPTGLAGGYEQFF.

The gene calls are TRBV23-1 and TRBJ2-5; 12 bases are a match to TRBD1. TRBV23-1 falls under the ORF class, with uncertain function. Losses at the gene ends were 7 bases for V and 5 bases for J; bases not matched to a gene: 11. The CDR3 spans 16 residues. The CDR3 coding sequence is TGCGCCAGCAACTCAACGGGACAGGGGGCTGGGGAGACCCAGTACTTC. Translating it yields CASNSTGQGAGETQYF.

This sequence joins TRBV9 and TRBJ2-7, with D possibly being TRBD1 (6 bases). Germline V gene lookup returns CDR1 SGDLS and CDR2 YYNGEE. V was cut by 3 bases and J by 0 bases, with 10 bases left in between. The CDR3 spans 14 residues. The CDR3 sequence is CASSGKQGSYEQYF. The CDR3 DNA sequence: TGTGCCAGCAGCGGAAAACAGGGCTCCTACGAGCAGTACTTC.

The chain is built from TRBV5-1 and TRBJ2-7; TRBD2 agrees at 7 bases. From germline, CDR1 is SGHRS and CDR2 YFSETQ. This CDR3 spans 13 amino acids. V lost 5 bases and J lost 6; bases outside the gene matches: 8. The CDR3 nucleotides are TGCGCCAGCAGACCCTCTGGACTAGGCGAGCAGTACTTC. As protein: CASRPSGLGEQYF.

This rearrangement joins TRBV24-1 to TRBJ2-1, with D maybe TRBD2 (5 bases). The V end was cut by 2 bases, the J end by 8 bases, with 18 bases between. The CDR3 contains 16 residues. Germline V gene sequence: CDR1 KGHDR, CDR2 SFDVKD. CDR3 coding DNA: TGTGCCACCAGTGATTCCCGGGGATTCCCACGGGATGAGCAGTTCTTC. Its translation is CATSDSRGFPRDEQFF.

This clone has more than one count but fewer than ten. The gene calls are TRBV19 and TRBJ2-2; D perhaps matches TRBD2 (5 bases). V was cut by 1 base and J by 6 bases, with 18 bases left in between. This CDR3 is built from 17 residues. CDR1 and CDR2 (germline): LNHDA, SQIVND (reference sequence). CDR3 sequence (DNA): TGTGCCAGTAGTATAGCCGGGAACCACGAACGACCCGGGGAGCTGTTTTTT. Amino acid sequence: CASSIAGNHERPGELFF.

The rearrangement joins TRBV27 to TRBJ1-2; D is unclear. The CDR3 is made up of 10 amino acids. Between the trimmed V and J ends, which lost 10 bases and 6 bases, there was a span of 9 bases. Germline V CDR1 and CDR2: MNHEY, SMNVEV (reference sequence). The CDR3 loop reads CATTEDGYTF. The CDR3 DNA is TGTGCCACCACCGAGGATGGCTACACCTTC.